This T cell receptor (beta chain) was identified during a study of somatic mutations in cytotoxic T cells in rheumatoid arthritis. Only a few counts were recorded for this clone. What it recognizes is unknown. TCRdb's table, derived via immunoSEQ multiplex PCR, lists solely in-frame clones and lacks some. The profile shows tens of thousands of clones, approximately 84% of them singletons. Study-wide findings and caveats: The study found CD8+ clonality increased with age in rheumatoid arthritis patients, not healthy controls.

V was pared by 0 bases and J by 9 bases, with 15 bases between. The CDR3 is 15 amino acids. Per germline, CDR1 MNHEY and CDR2 SVGAGI. The chain combines TRBV6-5 with TRBJ2-1; D is perhaps TRBD2 (5 bases). The receptor's source is an adult with rheumatoid arthritis. Source material: CD8+ T cells sorted from blood. CDR3 nucleotide sequence: TGTGCCAGCAGTTACTCGGGAGCGCTGAGCGGTGAGCAGTTCTTC. Protein sequence: CASSYSGALSGEQFF.